The rows below give T cell receptor beta chains drawn from one sample of a study of blood T cell repertoires in COVID-19. TCRdb's copy holds only in-frame clones and misses some; the assay was immunoSEQ multiplex PCR. The sample yields about 98,000 clones, about 89% seen once. Sequences were obtained from peripheral blood. Receptors originate from a middle-aged man with acute or convalescent COVID-19. The CDR3 runs from the conserved cysteine through the conserved F or W. D genes are given only for firm matches. Not all rows give a size; the values are once, few, many and, for expanded clones, a class.

j_gene,abundance,len,v_gene,d_gene,CDR3nt,CDR3aa
TRBJ2-1,NA,16,TRBV21-1,NA,TGTGCCAGCAGCAAACGGGCTAGCGGGACCTACAATGAGCAGTTCTTC,CASSKRASGTYNEQFF
TRBJ1-1,NA,14,TRBV3-1/TRBV3-2,NA,TGTGCCAGCAGCCAAGCGGGGATGAACACTGAAGCTTTCTTT,CASSQAGMNTEAFF
TRBJ1-2,NA,15,TRBV6-1,NA,TGTGCCAGCAGTGAAGAGTTGATCAGAAACTATGGCTACACCTTC,CASSEELIRNYGYTF
TRBJ1-2,NA,14,TRBV6-5,TRBD1,TGTGCCAGCAGAACCTCAGGGGGCTCCTATGGCTACACCTTC,CASRTSGGSYGYTF
TRBJ2-3,NA,15,TRBV10-1,NA,TGCGCCAGCAGTGATGTCTCGTATCCCACAGATACGCAGTATTTT,CASSDVSYPTDTQYF
TRBJ2-1,NA,13,TRBV7-9,NA,TGTGCCAGCAGCCTCCCTTCGGGAGTTGAGCAGTTCTTC,CASSLPSGVEQFF
TRBJ2-1,NA,15,TRBV29-1,TRBD2,TGCAGCGGCTTACTAGCGGGAGTGAATTCAAATGAGCAGTTCTTC,CSGLLAGVNSNEQFF
TRBJ1-1,NA,13,TRBV5-5,NA,TGTGCCAGCAGCCCGCGCCGGGGTCAAGAAGCTTTCTTT,CASSPRRGQEAFF
TRBJ2-1,NA,15,TRBV19,TRBD1,TGTGCCAGTAGTACGGGACAGGGGGCGGATTATGAGCAGTTCTTC,CASSTGQGADYEQFF
TRBJ2-1,NA,20,TRBV6-2/TRBV6-3,TRBD2,TGTGCCAGCAGTTACTCCGGACTAGCGGGACGGTATAGCTCCTACAATGAGCAGTTCTTC,CASSYSGLAGRYSSYNEQFF
TRBJ2-3,NA,13,TRBV5-1,NA,TGCGCCAGCAGCCGGACAGACGTAGATACGCAGTATTTT,CASSRTDVDTQYF
TRBJ2-1,NA,14,TRBV7-3,TRBD2,TGTGCTAGCAGCCCCGGGACTAGCGGGGATGAGCAGTTCTTC,CASSPGTSGDEQFF
TRBJ1-2,once,16,TRBV19,TRBD1,TGTGCCAGTAGTATGTTCCCGAGACAGGGGACGGGGGGCTACACCTTC,CASSMFPRQGTGGYTF
TRBJ1-2,NA,12,TRBV29-1,NA,TGCAGCGTTTTGGAGGTTCCAGGAGGCTACACCTTC,CSVLEVPGGYTF
TRBJ2-3,NA,15,TRBV6-6,NA,TGTGCCAGCAGCAGAGGGACTTCCCGAACAGATACGCAGTATTTT,CASSRGTSRTDTQYF
TRBJ1-4,NA,14,TRBV28,NA,TGTGCCAGCAGTTTCCGTCAGTTTAATGAAAAACTGTTTTTT,CASSFRQFNEKLFF
TRBJ1-1,NA,14,TRBV18,NA,TGTGCCAGCTCCTCGGGGGGGAAGAACACTGAAGCTTTCTTT,CASSSGGKNTEAFF
TRBJ1-3,NA,17,TRBV29-1,TRBD1,TGCAGCGTTGAAGGACTCGGGACAGGGGGCCTGGGAAACACCATATATTTT,CSVEGLGTGGLGNTIYF
TRBJ1-6,NA,15,TRBV30,TRBD1,TGTGCCTGGAGTCTCCCGGACAGGGCAGGGGGTCATCTCCACTTT,CAWSLPDRAGGHLHF
TRBJ1-6,NA,16,TRBV5-1,TRBD1,TGCGCCAGCAGCGCTCGGACAGGGGAAGGCAATTCACCCCTCCACTTT,CASSARTGEGNSPLHF
TRBJ2-6,NA,15,TRBV19,NA,TGTGCCAGTACCCCGGGGAACTCTGGGGCCAACGTCCTGACTTTC,CASTPGNSGANVLTF
TRBJ2-4,NA,14,TRBV25-1,TRBD1,TGTGCCAGCAGTGTTACAGGGGTCAAAAACATTCAGTACTTC,CASSVTGVKNIQYF
TRBJ1-2,NA,16,TRBV27,TRBD1,TGTGCCAGCAGTTTATCTCAGGGAGACAGGGGTGGCGGCTACACCTTC,CASSLSQGDRGGGYTF
TRBJ2-7,NA,13,TRBV11-2,NA,TGTGCCAGCAGCTTAAGGGGCGAGGACGAGCAGTACTTC,CASSLRGEDEQYF